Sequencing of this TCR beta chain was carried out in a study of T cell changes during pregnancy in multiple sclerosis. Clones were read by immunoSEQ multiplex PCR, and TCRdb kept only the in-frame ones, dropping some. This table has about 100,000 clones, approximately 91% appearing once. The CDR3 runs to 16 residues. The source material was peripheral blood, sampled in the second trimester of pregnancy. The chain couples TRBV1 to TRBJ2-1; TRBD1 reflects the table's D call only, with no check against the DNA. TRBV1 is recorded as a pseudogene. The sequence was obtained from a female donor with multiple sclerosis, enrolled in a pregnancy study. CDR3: CTSSPSPGQAPCGQFF. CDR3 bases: TGCACCAGCAGCCCTTCCCCGGGACAGGCCCCCTGTGGGCAGTTCTTC.